A selection of T cell receptor beta chains follows, all from one sample in a study of T cells in localized non-small cell lung cancer. Sequenced by immunoSEQ multiplex PCR; TCRdb stores in-frame clones only, minus some. The repertoire holds 35,000 to 40,000 clones, with approximately 88% as singletons. The sequencing used peripheral blood, collected before any cancer treatment. The receptors here all came from a woman aged 35-75 years with stage I lung adenocarcinoma. Each CDR3 is given with its conserved first and last residue. Only part of the rows carry a size: once, few, many, or a class if the clone is expanded.

TRBV27	.	TRBJ1-5	CASSPEGVAINQPQHF
TRBV29-1	.	TRBJ2-5	CSVARGVGETQYF
TRBV7-9	.	TRBJ1-3	CASSLGSSGNTIYF
TRBV9	.	TRBJ2-2	CASSAHGTSGRADTGELFF
TRBV10-3	.	TRBJ2-5	CASETGGGETQYF
TRBV6-5	.	TRBJ2-5	CASSYSTGTQYF
TRBV5-6	.	TRBJ2-4	CASSLAGAGYIQYF
TRBV18	.	TRBJ2-7	CASSPPTGGTTYEQYF
TRBV19	few	TRBJ2-3	CASSILGQGGVTDTQYF
TRBV19	.	TRBJ1-2	CASSIEEARGYTF
TRBV7-9	.	TRBJ2-5	CASSLVGQAPQETQYF
TRBV6-6	.	TRBJ1-1	CASSPGHALGTEAFF
TRBV12-2	.	TRBJ2-5	CARQGEETQYF
TRBV30	few	TRBJ1-1	CAWSVGSGYTEAFF
TRBV6-6	.	TRBJ1-1	CASTLHTEAFF
TRBV6-5	.	TRBJ2-3	CASSSNTDTQYF
TRBV27	.	TRBJ1-3	CASSSTSTGNTIYF
TRBV30	.	TRBJ2-2	CAWSVNDGELFF
TRBV5-4	.	TRBJ2-2	CASSLVTSGNTGELFF
TRBV4-2	.	TRBJ2-7	CASSQVRGGGSYEQYF
TRBV7-9	.	TRBJ1-1	CASSLMQGGSEAFF
TRBV4-1	.	TRBJ2-3	CASSQERTSGSTDTQYF
TRBV2	few	TRBJ1-5	CASSPQGNNQPQHF
TRBV28	.	TRBJ2-2	CASSLNSGGTGELFF
TRBV6-5	.	TRBJ2-2	CASSYSGGTGELFF
TRBV6-5	.	TRBJ2-1	CASRGLAGRYEQFF
TRBV9	.	TRBJ1-4	CASSVAGSNEKLFF
TRBV18	.	TRBJ2-2	CASSPPNFRGDTGELFF
TRBV9	once	TRBJ2-7	CASSVDLSYEQYF
TRBV19	.	TRBJ2-7	CASSLPGTAYEQYF
TRBV28	.	TRBJ1-1	CASSSLDGLLMNTEAFF